Each of the 20 T cell receptor beta chains below was sequenced from the same sample in a study of T cell responses to AZD1222 COVID-19 vaccine. Using immunoSEQ multiplex PCR, the repertoire was profiled, and TCRdb retains in-frame clones only, with some absent. In the table there are roughly 150,000 clones, around 90% of which are singletons. This specimen was peripheral blood, taken on day 0 of AZD1222 vaccination. These receptors were collected from an adult in good health.

The V gene is TRBV2, the J gene TRBJ2-1; 7 bases map to TRBD2. The CDR3 is made up of 14 amino acids. Trimming at V came to 7 bases and at J to 0 bases, leaving 3 bases not matched to a gene. Germline V CDR1 and CDR2: SNHLY, FYNNEI. The CDR3 sequence: CASTGGSSYNEQFF. CDR3 bases: TGTGCCAGCACGGGCGGGAGCTCCTACAATGAGCAGTTCTTC.

The V and J genes are TRBV7-9 and TRBJ1-5; D is uncertain. Trimming removed 3 bases at V and 3 bases at J, with 9 bases between. The CDR3 length is 14 residues. The V gene's germline CDR1 is SEHNR and CDR2 FQNEAQ (reference sequence). In DNA, the CDR3 is TGTGCCAGCAGCTTGGGCAGTACCAATCAGCCCCAGCATTTT. It encodes CASSLGSTNQPQHF.

This sequence joins TRBV19 and TRBJ1-1; weak D call: TRBD1 (5 bases). The CDR3 is 13 amino acids. Germline V gives CDR1 LNHDA, CDR2 SQIVND (reference sequence). V was clipped by 4 bases and J by 5 bases, with 11 bases between them. The CDR3 reads CASSKQGGTEAFF. CDR3 DNA: TGTGCCAGTAGTAAGCAGGGAGGGACTGAAGCTTTCTTT.

This chain links TRBV19 with TRBJ1-2; 9 nucleotides agree with TRBD1. The ends lost 4 bases at V and 6 bases at J; junction bases unmatched: 9. The CDR3 totals 15 residues. Germline V gene lookup returns CDR1 LNHDA and CDR2 SQIVND (reference sequence). DNA for the CDR3: TGTGCCAGTAGTACCCACTCCGGGACAGGGAATGGCTACACCTTC. Translated: CASSTHSGTGNGYTF.

The V call is TRBV11-2, the J call TRBJ2-2, with D perhaps matching TRBD1 (5 bases). Trimming left V 8 bases short and J 4 bases short, with 14 bases between. The CDR3 loop spans 14 amino acids. Per the germline V gene, CDR1 is SGHAT and CDR2 is FQNNGV. The CDR3 spells CASLPREFTGELFF. The DNA of the CDR3 is TGTGCCAGCCTACCCAGGGAATTCACCGGGGAGCTGTTTTTT.

CDR3 region: CASSIRTVSTPYTF. In nucleotides, the CDR3 is TGTGCCAGTAGTATCAGGACAGTTTCTACCCCATACACCTTC. The rearrangement uses TRBV19 and TRBJ1-2; a possible D gene is TRBD1 (6 bases). Germline V CDR1 and CDR2: LNHDA, SQIVND (reference sequence). Trimming left V 3 bases short and J 11 bases short, with 19 bases between. The CDR3 has 14 amino acids.

The chain uses TRBV9 and TRBJ2-2, with a possible D match to TRBD2 (5 bases). The CDR3 has 16 amino acids. CDR1 and CDR2 (germline): SGDLS, YYNGEE. V was clipped by 1 base and J by 1 base, with 11 bases between them. The CDR3 is CASSVRGIQNTGELFF. The DNA for the CDR3 is TGTGCCAGCAGCGTAAGAGGGATCCAGAACACCGGGGAGCTGTTTTTT.

The J gene is TRBJ2-3, the V gene TRBV5-1; TRBD1 agrees at 8 bases. The J segment lost 5 bases and the V segment lost 4 bases, leaving 12 bases of the junction unmatched. The CDR3 loop spans 16 amino acids. The germline V gene encodes CDR1 SGHRS and CDR2 YFSETQ. CDR3 region: CASSPPDGQGLDTQYF. In DNA form, the CDR3 reads TGCGCCAGCAGCCCACCCGACGGACAGGGTCTAGATACGCAGTATTTT.

The chain links TRBV19 to TRBJ2-7; D is ambiguous. V shed 5 bases and J shed 0 bases, with 8 bases lying between them. CDR1 and CDR2 (germline): LNHDA, SQIVND (reference sequence). The CDR3 runs to 13 residues. This CDR3 is CASSPRISYEQYF. The CDR3 DNA reads TGTGCCAGTAGTCCGCGAATCTCCTACGAGCAGTACTTC.

The chain carries TRBV19 and TRBJ2-7; D is possibly TRBD1 (6 bases). The V gene lost 11 bases and the J gene lost 1 base, with 18 bases spanning the gap. Germline V lookup: CDR1 LNHDA, CDR2 SQIVND (reference sequence). The CDR3 runs 14 residues. Here the CDR3 reads CARVGGDDSYEQYF. The CDR3 bases are TGTGCCCGGGTAGGGGGTGACGATTCCTACGAGCAGTACTTC.

This clone was seen once. The chain has TRBV4-1 and TRBJ1-5; D unclear. CDR1 and CDR2 from the germline V gene are MGHRA and YSYEKL. The CDR3 spans 17 residues. V lost 3 bases and J lost 0, with 15 bases in between. The CDR3 nucleotides are TGCGCCAGCAGCCAGCTACACACCATATATAGCAATCAGCCCCAGCATTTT. This gives the protein CASSQLHTIYSNQPQHF.

This clone was detected only once. This chain links TRBV7-2 with TRBJ1-3, with D maybe TRBD1 (6 bases). The CDR3 consists of 17 residues. Trimming stripped 1 base from V and 2 bases from J, with 15 bases between. Germline-derived CDR1 and CDR2 are SGHTA and FQGNSA. The CDR3 sequence: CASSLGGQGITGNTIYF. CDR3 bases: TGTGCCAGCAGCTTAGGGGGTCAGGGGATTACTGGAAACACCATATATTTT. The full variable domain, with the rest looked up from reference TRBV7-2 and TRBJ1-3, is GAGVSQSPSNKVTEKGKDVELRCDPISGHTALYWYRQSLGQGLEFLIYFQGNSAPDKSGLPSDRFSAERTGGSVSTLTIQRTQQEDSAVYLCASSLGGQGITGNTIYFGEGSWLTVV.

This chain uses TRBV11-3 with TRBJ2-6; D is undetermined. CDR3 length: 18 residues. Deletions cut 5 bases from V and 0 bases from J, with 17 bases between. Germline V CDR1 and CDR2: SGHNT, YENEEA. The CDR3 DNA follows: TGTGCCAGCAGCCCTGGACGCGATGCCAACTCTGGGGCCAACGTCCTGACTTTC. Translation gives CASSPGRDANSGANVLTF.

V usage is TRBV9 and J usage is TRBJ1-2, with D possibly matching TRBD1 (6 bases). Germline V gives CDR1 SGDLS, CDR2 YYNGEE. V was pared by 0 bases and J by 4 bases, with 13 bases between. The CDR3 totals 15 residues. This CDR3 is CASSVAPGTPYGYTF. The CDR3 nucleotides are TGTGCCAGCAGCGTAGCCCCCGGGACACCCTATGGCTACACCTTC.

V gene TRBV10-1 combines with J gene TRBJ1-1; 8 bases fit TRBD1. CDR3 size: 14 residues. V lost 4 bases, J lost 1 base, and 2 bases stayed unmatched. CDR1 is WNHNN and CDR2 is SYGVQD in the germline V gene (reference sequence). The CDR3 spells CASSVTGANTEAFF. CDR3 in DNA: TGCGCCAGCAGTGTGACAGGGGCGAACACTGAAGCTTTCTTT.

The CDR3 DNA follows: TGTGCCAGTAGTAAGGGATTCCCCCTTGAAGCTTTCTTT. It yields the protein CASSKGFPLEAFF. V gene TRBV19 combines with J gene TRBJ1-1; D is unclear. V was pared by 4 bases and J by 7 bases, with 13 bases between. This CDR3 has 13 residues. Germline CDR1 reads LNHDA; CDR2 reads SQIVND (reference sequence). Supplemented by reference TRBV19 and TRBJ1-1, the full variable domain reads DGGITQSPKYLFRKEGQNVTLSCEQNLNHDAMYWYRQDPGQGLRLIYYSQIVNDFQKGDIAEGYSVSREKKESFPLTVTSAQKNPTAFYLCASSKGFPLEAFFGQGTRLTVV.

The chain is built from TRBV5-1 and TRBJ2-1; 12 bases line up with TRBD2. The CDR3 has 17 amino acids. Trimming took 5 bases from V and 2 from J; bases not matched to a gene: 8. Germline V gene data show CDR1 as SGHRS and CDR2 as YFSETQ. As DNA, the CDR3 is TGCGCCAGCAGGCGGACTAGCGGGGCCATACCCTACAATGAGCAGTTCTTC. It encodes CASRRTSGAIPYNEQFF.

The V call is TRBV19, the J call TRBJ2-7; TRBD1 matches at 8 bases. CDR1 and CDR2 (germline): LNHDA, SQIVND (reference sequence). V dropped 3 bases and J dropped 3; count of bases not matched to a gene: 1. The CDR3 is 13 residues long. The CDR3 sequence: CASSIGQGYEQYF. CDR3 bases: TGTGCCAGTAGTATCGGACAGGGCTACGAGCAGTACTTC.

J is TRBJ1-1 and V is TRBV29-1; no firm D call. Germline V gene lookup returns CDR1 SQVTM and CDR2 ANQGSEA. The CDR3 is 12 residues long. Trimming stripped 4 bases from V and 0 bases from J, with 6 bases between. The CDR3 loop is CSVATMNTEAFF. As DNA, the CDR3 is TGCAGCGTTGCCACGATGAACACTGAAGCTTTCTTT. Full variable domain (remainder filled in from reference TRBV29-1 and TRBJ1-1): SAVISQKPSRDICQRGTSLTIQCQVDSQVTMMFWYRQQPGQSLTLIATANQGSEATYESGFVIDKFPISRPNLTFSTLTVSNMSPEDSSIYLCSVATMNTEAFFGQGTRLTVV.

The gene calls are TRBV3-1 (or the pseudogene TRBV3-2) and TRBJ2-7; 7 bases map to TRBD2. The junction had 15 bases not matched to a gene; V was cut back by 1 base and J by 12 bases. The CDR3 has 15 amino acids. Germline V lookup: CDR1 LGHDT, CDR2 YNNKEL (reference sequence). CDR3 DNA sequence: TGTGCCAGCAGCCAAGTAGGGCTAGCGGAAAAAGGGTGGTACTTC. This gives the protein CASSQVGLAEKGWYF.